Listed below are T cell receptor beta chains from one sample, sequenced in a study of PD-1 blockade in classical Hodgkin lymphoma. Assay used: immunoSEQ multiplex PCR; TCRdb lists only in-frame clones, some missing. This sample has tens of thousands of clones, with 71% found just once. Sequenced here: peripheral blood mononuclear cells (PBMCs), sampled before the second cycle of nivolumab. Source of these receptors: a human donor with classical Hodgkin lymphoma. The conserved cysteine and the conserved F or W are not part of the CDR3 here.

>TRBV27|TRBJ2-3
ASSLYGGRDTQY
>TRBV9|TRBJ2-3
ASSPNALTSWVSTDTQY
>TRBV5-1|TRBJ2-3
ASSLEGRTDTQY
>TRBV11-2|TRBJ2-3
ASSSIRGSRDTQY
>TRBV19|TRBJ2-1
ASSGRAVNEQF
>TRBV2|TRBJ2-5
ASMGSGGPETQY
>TRBV11-2|TRBJ2-2
ASSQITGELF
>TRBV7-8|TRBJ2-7
ASSQHRGQGYEQY
>TRBV6-1|TRBJ2-1
ASSEGLEDEQF
>TRBV5-6|TRBJ1-2
ASSLEQRYGYT
>TRBV5-6|TRBJ1-1
ASSLGTGVTEAF
>TRBV4-3|TRBJ2-2
ASSEDSSNTGELF
>TRBV7-6|TRBJ2-5
ASSSYPRGAETQY
>TRBV6-1|TRBJ2-5
ASSLRGGETQY
>TRBV5-1|TRBJ2-5
ASSLTSGGAWETQY
>TRBV6-5|TRBJ2-3
ASSSSPKTNTQY
>TRBV6-5|TRBJ2-1
ASSSSGEARNEQF
>TRBV7-9|TRBJ2-7
ASSFTDLYEQY
>TRBV7-2|TRBJ2-7
ASSLAPEGPEQY
>TRBV27|TRBJ1-1
ASSLGGGITEAF
>TRBV7-6|TRBJ2-3
ASSTPGGRMDTQY
>TRBV30|TRBJ2-7
AWQASYEQY
>TRBV11-2|TRBJ1-1
ASSLDPQYDEAF
>TRBV15|TRBJ2-7
ATSSIRMGEQY
>TRBV21-1|TRBJ2-7
ASSRVYEQY
>TRBV14|TRBJ1-3
ASSQERDGSSGNTIY
>TRBV21-1|TRBJ2-7
ASSKERLRSGAPYEQY
>TRBV6-6|TRBJ2-1
ASSLLPGSYNEQF
>TRBV9|TRBJ2-7
ASSVSPEGYEQY
>TRBV7-9|TRBJ2-2
ASSSFPGTGTNTGELF
>TRBV6-5|TRBJ2-7
ASSAIGPYEQY
>TRBV19|TRBJ1-1
ASSIRGTEAF
>TRBV27|TRBJ2-3
ASSLIVTDTQY
>TRBV30|TRBJ2-1
AWSVGSGGASEQF
>TRBV15|TRBJ2-4
ATSRFGQPLNIQY
>TRBV5-1|TRBJ2-5
ASDRLTGEQKTQY
>TRBV6-5|TRBJ1-2
ASSRDSNYGYT
>TRBV7-2|TRBJ1-2
ASSQDLTDGYGYT
>TRBV7-3|TRBJ2-5
ASSLTAGGPQETQY
>TRBV28|TRBJ2-5
ASSFDVVETQY
>TRBV28|TRBJ2-3
ASSSSGGFPDTQY
>TRBV5-6|NA
ASSSTLGQPLPYEQY
>TRBV13|TRBJ1-2
ASSDGQGAYGYT
>TRBV28|TRBJ1-3
ASSWTGPSGNTIY
>TRBV9|TRBJ2-6
ASSVEGVSGANVLT
>TRBV7-2|TRBJ2-1
ASRRLAGGDNEQF
>TRBV4-3|TRBJ1-1
ASSQDAGGDTEAF
>TRBV2|TRBJ2-7
ASSPLTGGAAEQY
>TRBV9|TRBJ2-1
ASSVGNGVLNEQF
>TRBV10-3|TRBJ2-7
AITAGDRGAAIPYEQY
>TRBV21-1|TRBJ2-1
ASSKPPSGDNEQF
>TRBV23-1|TRBJ1-1
ASSQESSRDRENTEAF
>TRBV10-2|TRBJ1-6
ASSDTGNSPLH
>TRBV7-2|TRBJ1-4
ASTPRGKNEKLF
>TRBV10-3|TRBJ2-3
AISGLAGETDTQY
>TRBV27|TRBJ2-1
ASSPGTGNNEQF
>TRBV6-6|TRBJ2-7
ASGGTSSEQY